The 24 T cell receptor beta chains listed next were all sequenced from one sample in a study of cytomegalovirus exposure and HLA in healthy donors. Use of 60 Vbeta and 13 Jbeta primers characterized the PCR. Produced via immunoSEQ multiplex PCR; TCRdb's table is partial and in-frame only. The sample carries 200,000 or so clones, roughly four fifths recorded once. The specimen was PBMCs. All receptors come from a woman in her thirties in good health and CMV-seropositive.

V usage is TRBV9 and J usage is TRBJ2-1; 7 nucleotides match TRBD2. CDR1 is SGDLS and CDR2 is YYNGEE in the germline V gene. The CDR3 sequence is 17 residues long. After removal of 3 bases from V and 4 bases from J, the junction contained 13 bases not matched to a gene. Here the CDR3 DNA reads TGTGCCAGCAGCGCGGCTGGGGCTAGCGGACTATACAATGAGCAGTTCTTC. As protein: CASSAAGASGLYNEQFF. The full variable domain, its missing parts supplied by reference TRBV9 and TRBJ2-1, is DSGVTQTPKHLITATGQRVTLRCSPRSGDLSVYWYQQSLDQGLQFLIQYYNGEERAKGNILERFSAQQFPDLHSELNLSSLELGDSALYFCASSAAGASGLYNEQFFGPGTRLTVL.

The V gene is TRBV18, the J gene TRBJ2-7; 11 nucleotides line up with TRBD2. V lost 2 bases, J lost 0 bases, and 3 bases stayed unmatched. CDR1 is KGHSH, CDR2 LQKENI, per germline. The CDR3 is 16 residues long. The CDR3 DNA reads as TGTGCCAGCTCACCAAGACTAGCGGGATTCTCCTACGAGCAGTACTTC. This gives the protein CASSPRLAGFSYEQYF.

The gene calls are TRBV6-6 and TRBJ2-7, with 9 bases fitting TRBD1. Germline CDR1 MNHNY, CDR2 SVGAGI (reference sequence). Trimming cost V 2 bases and J 4 bases; bases outside gene matches: 6. There are 15 residues in the CDR3. CDR3 DNA sequence: TGTGCCAGCAGTTACCAGGGGACAGGGCAATACGAGCAGTACTTC. It codes for CASSYQGTGQYEQYF.

The chain is built from TRBV7-6 and TRBJ1-1; possible D gene TRBD1, 5 bases. V gave up 5 bases and J gave up 5 bases, with 21 bases separating them. From germline, CDR1 is SGHVS and CDR2 FNYEAQ. The CDR3 has 16 residues. CDR3 residues: CASSHPSQGVETEAFF. CDR3 DNA: TGTGCCAGCAGCCACCCTTCCCAGGGCGTTGAGACTGAAGCTTTCTTT.

This clone was detected once. V gene TRBV6-6 combines with J gene TRBJ2-5, with TRBD2 matching 9 bases. V shed 7 bases and J 5 bases; nucleotides not matched to a gene: 14. Germline V lookup: CDR1 MNHNY, CDR2 SVGAGI (reference sequence). This CDR3 contains 16 residues. The DNA of the CDR3 is TGTGCCAGCACCTACGGGGCGGGGGGGCTGCGGGAGACCCAGTACTTC. Its translation is CASTYGAGGLRETQYF.

The CDR3 DNA follows: TGCGCCAGCACCAGGACAGGAGCCTACGAGCAGTACTTC. Protein product: CASTRTGAYEQYF. V usage is TRBV5-1 and J usage is TRBJ2-7; 7 positions agree with TRBD1. This CDR3 is built from 13 residues. Germline loops: CDR1 SGHRS, CDR2 YFSETQ. The junction had 5 bases not matched to a gene; V was cut back by 6 bases and J by 2 bases. The complete variable domain, with remaining parts taken from reference TRBV5-1 and TRBJ2-7, reads KAGVTQTPRYLIKTRGQQVTLSCSPISGHRSVSWYQQTPGQGLQFLFEYFSETQRNKGNFPGRFSGRQFSNSRSEMNVSTLELGDSALYLCASTRTGAYEQYFGPGTRLTVT.

The V gene is TRBV29-1, the J gene TRBJ1-4; 10 positions match TRBD1. The germline V gene has CDR1 SQVTM and CDR2 ANQGSEA. Trimming took 6 bases from V and 5 from J; bases not matched to a gene: 6. This CDR3 contains 14 residues. The CDR3 nucleotides are TGCAGCGTCCTTCGACAGGGGGCGAATGAAAAACTGTTTTTT. This codes for CSVLRQGANEKLFF.

This clone occurred once. The rearrangement joins TRBV5-4 to TRBJ2-7; possibly TRBD2 for D (7 bases). V lost 4 bases to trimming and J lost 0 bases, with 11 bases between them. This CDR3 is built from 14 residues. Per the germline V gene, CDR1 is SGHNT and CDR2 is YYREEE (reference sequence). The CDR3 sequence: CASSPRGGSYEQYF. CDR3 nucleotides: TGTGCCAGCAGCCCTAGGGGGGGCTCCTACGAGCAGTACTTC.

Of note for this clone: One junction end does not reproduce the germline sequence, and a read error may be involved. The V gene is TRBV6-5, the J gene TRBJ2-7; 11 bases align to TRBD1. CDR1 is MNHEY and CDR2 is SVGAGI in the germline V gene. The CDR3 length is 14 residues. The CDR3 reads CATQPGTGGRYRFF. DNA of the CDR3: TGTGCTACACAACCCGGGACAGGGGGGCGATACCGGTTCTTC.

The V call is TRBV29-1, the J call TRBJ1-2; TRBD1 aligns across 8 bases. Per the germline V gene, CDR1 is SQVTM and CDR2 is ANQGSEA. V shed 5 bases, J shed 3 bases, and the junction held 8 bases outside the gene matches. This CDR3 spans 14 amino acids. This CDR3 reads CSVLWTGRDYGYTF. In DNA form, the CDR3 reads TGCAGCGTTCTGTGGACAGGGCGGGACTATGGCTACACCTTC.

This clone is a singleton in its sample. The chain couples TRBV15 to TRBJ1-5, with D perhaps matching TRBD1 (5 bases). CDR1 and CDR2 (germline): LNHNV, YYDKDF (reference sequence). The CDR3 loop spans 13 amino acids. V shed 1 base and J shed 8 bases, with 9 bases lying between them. CDR3 region: CATSRVQGEPQHF. The DNA for the CDR3 is TGTGCCACCAGCAGAGTCCAGGGCGAGCCCCAGCATTTT. Filled out from reference TRBV15 and TRBJ1-5, the complete variable domain reads DAMVIQNPRYQVTQFGKPVTLSCSQTLNHNVMYWYQQKSSQAPKLLFHYYDKDFNNEADTPDNFQSRRPNTSFCFLDIRSPGLGDTAMYLCATSRVQGEPQHFGDGTRLSIL.

This clone was recorded only once. The chain combines TRBV6-5 with TRBJ1-4; no clear D. CDR3 length: 14 residues. With 5 bases removed from V and 8 bases from J, the gap between germline ends came to 15 bases. Germline CDR1 and CDR2: MNHEY and SVGAGI. The CDR3 DNA reads as TGTGCCAGCAGTGCGAGACTTAGAAGGGAAAAACTGTTTTTT. It codes for CASSARLRREKLFF.

V is TRBV7-8 and J is TRBJ1-1; 9 bases fit TRBD1. Unmatched junction bases numbered 8, after V lost 1 base and J lost 2 bases. In germline, CDR1 is SGHVS, CDR2 FQNEAQ. This CDR3 region has 17 residues. CDR3: CASSLGTGGASNTEAFF. CDR3 bases: TGTGCCAGCAGCTTAGGAACAGGGGGCGCGAGTAACACTGAAGCTTTCTTT.

This clone has more than one count but fewer than ten. The chain is built from TRBV2 and TRBJ2-7, with 7 bases lining up with TRBD2. The CDR3 loop spans 13 amino acids. Germline V gene sequence: CDR1 SNHLY, CDR2 FYNNEI. The ends lost 6 bases at V and 1 base at J; junction bases unmatched: 3. CDR3 sequence (DNA): TGTGCCAGCAGACCTAGCGGTTCCTACGAGCAGTACTTC. Translating it yields CASRPSGSYEQYF.

The rearrangement uses TRBV5-1 and TRBJ1-4; 7 bases align to TRBD1. This CDR3 spans 14 amino acids. The J segment lost 8 bases and the V segment lost 4 bases, leaving 8 bases of the junction unmatched. CDR1 and CDR2 (germline): SGHRS, YFSETQ. CDR3 sequence (DNA): TGCGCCAGCAGCCTGGGGACAGAGGGAGAAAAACTGTTTTTT. Amino acids: CASSLGTEGEKLFF.

This CDR3 is CASSGTGPNQPQHF. CDR3 in DNA: TGTGCCAGCAGTGGGACAGGGCCCAATCAGCCCCAGCATTTT. The rearrangement uses TRBV2 and TRBJ1-5; 8 nucleotides align to TRBD1. Germline V gene sequence: CDR1 SNHLY, CDR2 FYNNEI. CDR3 length: 14 residues. The ends lost 4 bases at V and 3 bases at J; junction bases unmatched: 2.

This clone came up a few times. The CDR3 sequence: CASSLGGVSGNTIYF. DNA of the CDR3: TGTGCCAGCAGCTTAGGGGGGGTCTCTGGAAACACCATATATTTT. J is TRBJ1-3 and V is TRBV7-2, with D possibly TRBD1 on 5 matching bases. With 1 base removed from V and 0 bases from J, the gap between germline ends came to 7 bases. The germline gives CDR1 SGHTA, CDR2 FQGNSA. The CDR3 totals 15 residues.

This rearrangement joins TRBV19 to TRBJ1-1, with TRBD1 matching 12 bases. Germline loops: CDR1 LNHDA, CDR2 SQIVND (reference sequence). CDR3 length: 13 residues. V was clipped by 3 bases and J by 8 bases; unmatched bases: 1. CDR3 sequence reads: CASSIGTGGEAFF. CDR3 in DNA: TGTGCCAGTAGTATCGGGACAGGGGGCGAAGCTTTCTTT.

This clone occurred a few times. The rearrangement joins TRBV28 to TRBJ1-3; possible D gene TRBD1, 6 bases. Trimming removed 2 bases from V and 4 bases from J, with 12 bases in between. This CDR3 spans 15 amino acids. The germline CDR1 and CDR2 sequences are MDHEN and SYDVKM. The CDR3 nucleotides read TGTGCCAGCAGTTTAGGGGGGGCGGACGGAAACACCATATATTTT. As protein: CASSLGGADGNTIYF.

The rearrangement joins TRBV4-3 to TRBJ2-2; D remains unclear. The CDR3 is made up of 14 amino acids. Trimming pared 0 bases from V and 4 bases from J, leaving 6 bases between. Germline V CDR1 and CDR2: LGHNA, YSLEER. The CDR3 DNA follows: TGCGCCAGCAGCCAAGAGAGCGCCACCGGGGAGCTGTTTTTT. Protein: CASSQESATGELFF.

This clone was counted a few times. The J gene is TRBJ1-3, the V gene TRBV6-6; D is uncertain. Trimming pared 2 bases from V and 0 bases from J, leaving 8 bases between. The CDR3 consists of 15 residues. The germline gives CDR1 MNHNY, CDR2 SVGAGI (reference sequence). This chain's CDR3 is CASSYKAFSGNTIYF. The CDR3 DNA reads TGTGCCAGCAGTTACAAAGCTTTCTCTGGAAACACCATATATTTT.

The gene calls are TRBV5-4 and TRBJ2-3, with TRBD1 matching over 8 bases. The germline CDR1 and CDR2 sequences are SGHNT and YYREEE (reference sequence). The CDR3 length is 16 residues. The junction had 7 bases not matched to a gene; V was cut back by 3 bases and J by 1 base. CDR3 sequence reads: CASSSWTGLGTDTQYF. DNA of the CDR3: TGTGCCAGCAGCTCTTGGACAGGGTTGGGCACAGATACGCAGTATTTT.

The chain joins TRBV6-5 to TRBJ1-3; 10 bases align to TRBD1. The trim removed 6 bases at V and 2 bases at J, leaving 4 bases unmatched. The germline V gene has CDR1 MNHEY and CDR2 SVGAGI. This CDR3 is built from 15 residues. CDR3 amino acids: CASRRQGATGNTIYF. The CDR3 DNA is TGTGCCAGCAGGCGACAGGGGGCTACTGGAAACACCATATATTTT.

The chain's CDR3 is CATSWGRGSYEQYF. The CDR3 DNA reads as TGTGCCACCAGCTGGGGCAGGGGGTCCTACGAGCAGTACTTC. This chain links TRBV15 with TRBJ2-7, with TRBD1 matching over 7 bases. The CDR3 totals 14 residues. Germline assignment: CDR1 LNHNV and CDR2 YYDKDF (reference sequence). V lost 5 bases and J lost 1; bases outside the gene matches: 5.